This T cell receptor (beta chain) was sequenced during a study of tumor-infiltrating lymphocytes in primary liver carcinoma. Study-wide background: The patients presented with primary liver carcinoma, which was managed through surgical resection. Tumor lesions were T1-T3 N0M0 and spanned roughly 4 to 10 cm.

Note on this clonotype: Its antigen is as yet unknown. The germline gene is not matched at one end of the junction; a read error may be the cause.

Notes on the study in general: Pairs comparing tumor with adjacent tissue or blood overlapped less than pairs drawn from tumor regions. Relative to blood, tumors carried a significantly larger fraction of the repertoire in their top 250 clones (p = 0.039).

Using a constant-region primer together with ProtoScript II reverse transcriptase, TCR beta cDNA was made from about 500 ng of total RNA. Three nested multiplex PCR rounds of slightly modified ARM-PCR generated TCR beta libraries. TRBV1-TRBV30 forward primers paired with a C-beta reverse primer drove the first two PCR rounds, approximately 11 cycles each. TCRdb fed the multiplex PCR reads into MiXCR, producing one record per CDR3 protein. Among 150,000 to 200,000 distinct CDR3 sequences listed, less than 70% were seen once. Unsorted whole blood supplied the RNA, and germline DNA was extracted too. Germline CDR1 is SGHAT and CDR2 is FQNNGV. This CDR3 contains 13 residues.

Sequenced input: peripheral blood. V gene TRBV11-2 combines with J gene TRBJ2-3; 7 nucleotides align to TRBD1. The source of this sequence is a woman aged 60-75 years with primary liver carcinoma and hepatitis B virus infection. The CDR3 region is CVSSLDRANTQYF. The CDR3 DNA reads as TGTGTCAGCAGCTTAGACAGGGCTAATACGCAGTATTTT.